The sequence of this T cell receptor beta chain was determined in a study of blood T cell repertoires in COVID-19. The data were produced by immunoSEQ multiplex PCR, yet TCRdb's version contains in-frame clones alone and is incomplete. This table has approximately 180,000 clones, 89% appearing once. In germline, CDR1 is MNHEY, CDR2 SVGAGI. The length of the CDR3 is 14 residues. V was trimmed by 7 bases and J by 2 bases, leaving 15 bases between them. The specimen was PBMCs or T cells enriched from blood (not recorded which). This chain joins TRBV6-5 and TRBJ2-7; no definite D call. The receptor comes from a woman aged 40 to 55 with acute COVID-19. The CDR3 loop is CASNPPGTAYEQYF. The CDR3, as DNA: TGTGCCAGCAACCCACCAGGTACCGCCTACGAGCAGTACTTC.